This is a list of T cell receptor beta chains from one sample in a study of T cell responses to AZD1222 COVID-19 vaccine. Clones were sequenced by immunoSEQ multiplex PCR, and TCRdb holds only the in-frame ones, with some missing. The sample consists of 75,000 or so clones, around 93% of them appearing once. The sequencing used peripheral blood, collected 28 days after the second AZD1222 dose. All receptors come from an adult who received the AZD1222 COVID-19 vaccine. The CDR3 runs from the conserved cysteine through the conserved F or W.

CDR3aa: CASSQDLGARLQYF
j_gene: TRBJ2-7
v_gene: TRBV3-1/TRBV3-2

CDR3aa: CASSRRGGFYEQYF
j_gene: TRBJ2-7
v_gene: TRBV7-7

CDR3aa: CASSQMVGQNFYGYTF
j_gene: TRBJ1-2
v_gene: TRBV5-6

CDR3aa: CASSYEGTTSYEQYF
j_gene: TRBJ2-7
v_gene: TRBV6-2/TRBV6-3

CDR3aa: CASSFLPSAGEANEQFF
j_gene: TRBJ2-1
v_gene: TRBV28

CDR3aa: CAISESRGTSPLHF
j_gene: TRBJ1-6
v_gene: TRBV10-3

CDR3aa: CATRPTYTSPLHF
j_gene: TRBJ1-6
v_gene: TRBV24-1

CDR3aa: CASSLVQGAGQQYF
j_gene: TRBJ2-7
v_gene: TRBV7-9

CDR3aa: CASSIQGPTNEKLFF
j_gene: TRBJ1-4
v_gene: TRBV5-4

CDR3aa: CASSRRFGLAGADTQYF
j_gene: TRBJ2-3
v_gene: TRBV4-3

CDR3aa: CASSLSGRSTDTQYF
j_gene: TRBJ2-3
v_gene: TRBV7-2

CDR3aa: CASSLAGVGITGNTIYF
j_gene: TRBJ1-3
v_gene: TRBV5-6

CDR3aa: CASSQVSSGGGADTQYF
j_gene: TRBJ2-3
v_gene: TRBV4-2

CDR3aa: CASRGFLEQYF
j_gene: TRBJ2-7
v_gene: TRBV28

CDR3aa: CASEFTPRGEAFF
j_gene: TRBJ1-1
v_gene: TRBV28

CDR3aa: CSASRGQGVGEQYF
j_gene: TRBJ2-7
v_gene: TRBV20-1

CDR3aa: CASSLGGTENTGELFF
j_gene: TRBJ2-2
v_gene: TRBV7-8

CDR3aa: CASSMGQPGNTIYF
j_gene: TRBJ1-3
v_gene: TRBV28

CDR3aa: CASREGLAGSYEQYF
j_gene: TRBJ2-7
v_gene: TRBV6-1

CDR3aa: CASSLEGVGDGYTF
j_gene: TRBJ1-2
v_gene: TRBV13

CDR3aa: CASSLGSAGGPNEQFF
j_gene: TRBJ2-1
v_gene: TRBV28

CDR3aa: CASTLNRVGTEAFF
j_gene: TRBJ1-1
v_gene: TRBV28

CDR3aa: CASSPIGYGYTF
j_gene: TRBJ1-2
v_gene: TRBV5-4

CDR3aa: CASSLGDRGQEQYF
j_gene: TRBJ2-7
v_gene: TRBV4-2

CDR3aa: CASSVSQTYEQYF
j_gene: TRBJ2-7
v_gene: TRBV2

CDR3aa: CASSPARDRPYNEQFF
j_gene: TRBJ2-1
v_gene: TRBV14

CDR3aa: CASSLAMLAGDYEQYF
j_gene: TRBJ2-7
v_gene: TRBV5-6

CDR3aa: CASSPGTASYEQYF
j_gene: TRBJ2-7
v_gene: TRBV19

CDR3aa: CASSGWGTSNTGELFF
j_gene: TRBJ2-2
v_gene: TRBV19

CDR3aa: CASSAQGNTEAFF
j_gene: TRBJ1-1
v_gene: TRBV7-3

CDR3aa: CASSPDSRLEAFF
j_gene: TRBJ1-1
v_gene: TRBV5-1

CDR3aa: CASSYRGQGIYEQYF
j_gene: TRBJ2-7
v_gene: TRBV27

CDR3aa: CASGPSGQPQHF
j_gene: TRBJ1-5
v_gene: TRBV7-8

CDR3aa: CASSTTSGTGELFF
j_gene: TRBJ2-2
v_gene: TRBV7-3

CDR3aa: CASSLSRQGLYEQYF
j_gene: TRBJ2-7
v_gene: TRBV28

CDR3aa: CASSLGQGAISEQYF
j_gene: TRBJ2-7
v_gene: TRBV5-1

CDR3aa: CASSVPAGTGGPSSYNEQFF
j_gene: TRBJ2-1
v_gene: TRBV28

CDR3aa: CASSPRQGNTEAFF
j_gene: TRBJ1-1
v_gene: TRBV3-1/TRBV3-2

CDR3aa: CASSAGMGSNEQYF
j_gene: TRBJ2-7
v_gene: TRBV9

CDR3aa: CASSLVASGTYNEQFF
j_gene: TRBJ2-1
v_gene: TRBV5-5

CDR3aa: CASSPDRGPNSPLHF
j_gene: TRBJ1-6
v_gene: TRBV7-9

CDR3aa: CAGGPPGELFF
j_gene: TRBJ2-2
v_gene: TRBV7-9

CDR3aa: CATSREARGANEKLFF
j_gene: TRBJ1-4
v_gene: TRBV15

CDR3aa: CASKKQGLHTEAFF
j_gene: TRBJ1-1
v_gene: TRBV2

CDR3aa: CASSLLGQGKTEAFF
j_gene: TRBJ1-1
v_gene: TRBV28